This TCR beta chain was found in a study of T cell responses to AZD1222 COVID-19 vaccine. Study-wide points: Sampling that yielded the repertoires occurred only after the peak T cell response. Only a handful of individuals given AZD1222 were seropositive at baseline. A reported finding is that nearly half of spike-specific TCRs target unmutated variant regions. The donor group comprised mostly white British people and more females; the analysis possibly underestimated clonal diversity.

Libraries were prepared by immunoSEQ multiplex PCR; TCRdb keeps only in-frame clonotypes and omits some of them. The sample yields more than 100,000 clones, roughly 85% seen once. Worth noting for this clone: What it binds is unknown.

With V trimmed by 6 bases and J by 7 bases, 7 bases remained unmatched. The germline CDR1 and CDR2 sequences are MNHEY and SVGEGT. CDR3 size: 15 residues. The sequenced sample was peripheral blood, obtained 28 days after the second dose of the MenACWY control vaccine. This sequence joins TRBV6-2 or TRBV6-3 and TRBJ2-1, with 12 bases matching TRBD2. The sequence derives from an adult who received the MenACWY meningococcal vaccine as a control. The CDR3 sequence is CASSIRTSGKNEQFF. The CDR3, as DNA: TGTGCCAGCAGCATCCGGACTAGCGGGAAGAATGAGCAGTTCTTC.